A single sample gave rise to the 19 T cell receptor beta chains below, sequenced in a study of regulatory T cells in long-lasting Graves disease (dated by TCRdb to about 2021). The sample's time point label, decoded: newly diagnosed GD, antithyroid drugs for less than 3 months. For both TCR sequencing and RNA sequencing, RNA was extracted from PBMCs in TRIzol. Receptor libraries were prepared by multiplex PCR. The listed sequencing device is Illumina HiSeq 4000. CDR3 regions were amplified by Arm-PCR with iRepertoire HTBI primers to construct TCR beta libraries. TCRdb reprocessed the public reads (quality trimming at Q25 with fastp, clone calling with MiXCR) and kept in-frame beta chains. Rows merge per CDR3 protein into single entries with the most common DNA and genes. This sample lists 620,000 or so distinct CDR3 sequences; roughly 15% were detected once. The ten largest clones represent around 19% of the sample.

The sample was also linked to a second study, of T cells in Graves' hyperthyroidism and ophthalmopathy.

The source was peripheral blood mononuclear cells (PBMCs), collected at new diagnosis, from a patient treated with antithyroid drugs. These receptors came from a woman aged 25-40 years with Graves disease. Donor details come from another sample of the same person, matched by shared clones.

This clonotype was counted a few times. V and J are TRBV19 and TRBJ2-1; tentatively, D is TRBD2 (5 bases). CDR3 length: 14 amino acids. V lost 5 bases to trimming and J lost 5 bases, with 13 bases between them. Germline V gene data show CDR1 as LNHDA and CDR2 as SQIVND (reference sequence). CDR3 sequence: CASSVRTPNNEQFF. The DNA of the CDR3 is TGTGCCAGTAGTGTTCGGACTCCGAACAATGAGCAGTTCTTC.

This clonotype was counted a few times. This chain joins TRBV11-2 and TRBJ2-5; either TRBD1 or TRBD2 may supply D (5 bases each). Germline values: CDR1 SGHAT, CDR2 FQNNGV. Between the trimmed V and J ends, which lost 3 bases and 4 bases, there was a span of 15 bases. This CDR3 has 15 residues. CDR3 sequence: CASSFEGPTGETQYF. The CDR3 DNA sequence: TGTGCCAGCAGCTTCGAGGGGCCCACGGGAGAGACCCAGTACTTC.

There are many counts of this clonotype. The V and J genes are TRBV18 and TRBJ1-1; no definite D call. V was pared by 3 bases and J by 3 bases, with 5 bases between. This CDR3 is 12 amino acids long. Germline V lookup: CDR1 KGHSH, CDR2 LQKENI. This CDR3 reads CASSPQDTEAFF. As DNA, the CDR3 is TGTGCCAGCTCACCCCAGGACACTGAAGCTTTCTTT.

This clonotype has ten or more counts. J is TRBJ2-1 and V is TRBV30; no clear D gene. The CDR3 has 14 residues. Germline assignment: CDR1 GTSNPN and CDR2 SVGIG (reference sequence). V lost 2 bases, J lost 5 bases, and 13 bases lay in between. The CDR3 region has the DNA TGTGCCTGGAGTCTTAGCCCAAGAGACAATGAGCAGTTCTTC. Protein: CAWSLSPRDNEQFF.

This clonotype was detected many times. The J gene is TRBJ2-3, the V gene TRBV5-1; 7 positions match TRBD1. Per the germline V gene, CDR1 is SGHRS and CDR2 is YFSETQ. J was trimmed by 2 bases and V by 4 bases; bases with no gene match: 7. CDR3 length equals 15 residues. The DNA for the CDR3 is TGCGCCAGCAGCCGACAGGGAACTGACACAGATACGCAGTATTTT. Translated: CASSRQGTDTDTQYF.

This clonotype was found a few times. V gene TRBV19 combines with J gene TRBJ2-2; D ambiguous. Trimming removed 5 bases at V and 6 bases at J, with 10 bases between. The CDR3 consists of 13 residues. Germline V gene data show CDR1 as LNHDA and CDR2 as SQIVND (reference sequence). The DNA of the CDR3 is TGTGCCAGTAGTCAGCAGACGTCCGGGGAGCTGTTTTTT. Its translation: CASSQQTSGELFF.

The rearrangement links TRBV5-1 to TRBJ2-3, with D possibly TRBD2 on 6 matching bases. The CDR3 totals 14 residues. The germline V gene has CDR1 SGHRS and CDR2 YFSETQ. The V end lost 4 bases, the J end lost 6 bases, and 15 bases lay between the germline ends. As DNA, the CDR3 is TGCGCCAGCAGCCTAGGGCTAGCGCACGATACGCAGTATTTT. Its translation is CASSLGLAHDTQYF.

There are many counts of this clonotype. The J gene is TRBJ1-3, the V gene TRBV12-3 or TRBV12-4, with no clear D. Trimming took off 2 bases at V and 4 bases at J, with 3 bases between the two ends. The CDR3 extends over 12 amino acids. For the CDR3, the DNA is TGTGCCAGCAGTTTAAGGGGAAACACCATATATTTT. Translating gives CASSLRGNTIYF.

Worth noting for this clonotype: Since a much larger clone is just one base distant, this may be a read error. This chain uses TRBV6-2 or TRBV6-3 with TRBJ2-7, with 8 bases that match TRBD1. Germline V gene sequence: CDR1 MNHEY, CDR2 SVGEGT. The CDR3 totals 13 residues. CDR3 in DNA: TGTGCCAGCAGACGGACAGGGTTCGACGAGCAGTGCTTC. Translating gives CASRRTGFDEQCF.

This clonotype was detected many times. The chain employs TRBV7-3 and TRBJ1-1; 10 bases line up with TRBD1. The CDR3 has 15 residues. V lost 0 bases to trimming and J lost 4 bases; unmatched junction nucleotides: 2. Germline V lookup: CDR1 SGHTA, CDR2 FQGTGA. In DNA, the CDR3 is TGTGCCAGCAGCTTAACGGGACAGGGGAGCACTGAAGCTTTCTTT. It specifies CASSLTGQGSTEAFF.

V gene TRBV6-9 combines with J gene TRBJ2-1; tentatively, D is TRBD2 (7 bases). V lost 2 bases and J lost 7, with 15 bases in between. There are 15 residues in the CDR3. CDR1 MNHGY and CDR2 SVAAGI come from the germline V gene. DNA of the CDR3: TGTGCCAGCAGTTATGGGCGGGAGAGGGGGAATGAGCAGTTCTTC. Protein: CASSYGRERGNEQFF.

At least ten counts were recorded for this clonotype. The rearrangement uses TRBV19 and TRBJ1-1; the D is unclear. The germline V and J ends were trimmed by 3 bases and 10 bases, with 15 bases remaining between them. Germline assignment: CDR1 LNHDA and CDR2 SQIVND (reference sequence). This CDR3 contains 13 residues. The CDR3 DNA reads as TGTGCCAGTAGTATTCAGGAGGGTTCGTCAGCTTTCTTT. As protein: CASSIQEGSSAFF.

Worth noting for this clonotype: This may be a read error: a much more frequent sequence differs by one nucleotide. The chain carries TRBV27 and TRBJ1-1; possible D gene TRBD1, 6 bases. CDR1 is MNHEY and CDR2 is SMNVEV in the germline V gene (reference sequence). The CDR3 contains 12 residues. V was trimmed by 8 bases and J by 6 bases, leaving 13 bases between them. CDR3 in DNA: TGTGCCAGCCAGGCTGGGGGCGCTGAAGCTTTCTTT. Translation: CASQAGGAEAFF.

V and J are TRBV4-1 and TRBJ2-5, with D uncertain. V was shortened by 0 bases and J by 2 bases, with 10 bases between the two germline ends. The V gene's germline CDR1 is MGHRA and CDR2 YSYEKL. The CDR3 has 15 residues. Here the CDR3 DNA reads TGCGCCAGCAGCCAAGATATTGCCCTTCAAGAGACCCAGTACTTC. Translation gives CASSQDIALQETQYF.

The chain is built from TRBV20-1 and TRBJ2-3; possibly TRBD2 for D (6 bases). Germline CDR1 is DFQATT and CDR2 is SNEGSKA (reference sequence). V was shortened by 0 bases and J by 4 bases, with 11 bases between the two germline ends. This CDR3 region has 14 residues. For the CDR3, the DNA is TGCAGTGCTAGAGATTTACTAGCCCCAGATACGCAGTATTTT. It is translated as CSARDLLAPDTQYF.

Ten or more counts support this clonotype. V usage is TRBV27 and J usage is TRBJ1-3; no clear D gene. Trimming shortened V by 6 bases and J by 4 bases, and 10 bases separated the two germline ends. Germline CDR1 reads MNHEY; CDR2 reads SMNVEV (reference sequence). This CDR3 region has 13 residues. CDR3: CASSVRWGNTIYF. CDR3 coding DNA: TGTGCCAGCAGCGTACGGTGGGGAAACACCATATATTTT.

This clonotype was seen repeatedly, ten times or more. The rearrangement uses TRBV7-6 and TRBJ2-1, with D possibly matching TRBD1 (6 bases). CDR1 and CDR2 from the germline V gene are SGHVS and FNYEAQ. Between the trimmed V and J ends, which lost 5 bases and 2 bases, there was a span of 19 bases. The CDR3 is 17 amino acids. For the CDR3, the DNA is TGTGCCAGCAGCCGGATTACCCAGGGGAGCCCCTACAATGAGCAGTTCTTC. This gives the protein CASSRITQGSPYNEQFF.

In this sample, this clonotype turned up many times. The chain employs TRBV29-1 and TRBJ1-1, with D maybe TRBD1 (5 bases). This CDR3 has 12 amino acids. Germline loops: CDR1 SQVTM, CDR2 ANQGSEA. DNA for the CDR3: TGCGCCGTTGAAGGGGTAAACACTGAAGCTTTCTTT. It codes for CAVEGVNTEAFF.

This clonotype occurred once. The V call is TRBV7-2, the J call TRBJ2-3; 10 bases align to TRBD2. The junction had 9 bases not matched to a gene; V was cut back by 5 bases and J by 4 bases. The CDR3 covers 16 residues. Germline V CDR1 and CDR2: SGHTA, FQGNSA. CDR3 bases: TGTGCCAGCAGCCGCCAAGCGGGAGGGGGAGCAGATACGCAGTATTTT. It encodes CASSRQAGGGADTQYF.